Shown below are 12 T cell receptor beta chains from a single sample sequenced in a study of blood T cell repertoires in COVID-19. The assay was immunoSEQ multiplex PCR, and TCRdb's table has in-frame clones only and misses some. The profile shows about 55,000 clones, 87% of them singletons. Sequenced: peripheral blood. Receptor source: a man aged 35 to 55 with COVID-19, enrolled during active disease.

The chain links TRBV25-1 to TRBJ2-5, with D perhaps matching TRBD1 (5 bases). The germline V gene encodes CDR1 MGHDK and CDR2 SYGVNS. Trimming left V 7 bases short and J 0 bases short, with 15 bases between. CDR3 length equals 15 residues. The CDR3 here is CASTGARRYQETQYF. The CDR3 bases are TGTGCCAGCACTGGGGCGCGGCGGTACCAAGAGACCCAGTACTTC.

The CDR3: CASSLSGRAENEQFF. The CDR3 DNA reads TGTGCCAGCAGCTTAAGCGGGAGGGCCGAGAATGAGCAGTTCTTC. The rearrangement uses TRBV11-3 and TRBJ2-1; TRBD2 matches at 10 bases. The CDR3 loop spans 15 amino acids. CDR1 SGHNT and CDR2 YENEEA come from the germline V gene. The V gene end was trimmed by 2 bases and the J gene end by 7 bases; junction bases not matched to a gene: 5.

This chain uses TRBV28 with TRBJ2-7; D possibly corresponds to TRBD2 (5 bases). The CDR3 sequence is 11 residues long. Deletions cut 6 bases from V and 4 bases from J, with 7 bases between. Germline lookup yields CDR1 MDHEN and CDR2 SYDVKM. Here the CDR3 DNA reads TGTGCCAGCAGCGGGGTATACGAGCAGTACTTC. Its translation is CASSGVYEQYF.

The genes are TRBV24-1 and TRBJ2-3, with 8 bases that match TRBD2. CDR1 KGHDR and CDR2 SFDVKD come from the germline V gene. This CDR3 comprises 15 residues. With 4 bases clipped from V and 6 bases from J, the junction kept 8 bases outside the gene matches. CDR3 DNA: TGTGCCACCAGTGACCCGGGGGGGCCAGGGGATACGCAGTATTTT. Translation gives CATSDPGGPGDTQYF.

The CDR3 loop is CASSLVSGGYSNEQFF. DNA for the CDR3: TGTGCCAGCAGCTTGGTTAGCGGAGGTTACTCCAATGAGCAGTTCTTC. The chain carries TRBV5-6 and TRBJ2-1; a possible D gene is TRBD2 (6 bases). CDR1 SGHDT and CDR2 YYEEEE come from the germline V gene. The CDR3 contains 16 residues. V lost 0 bases to trimming and J lost 6 bases, with 16 bases between them.

On this clone: This CDR3 is also generated by other DNA sequences in the sample. The gene calls are TRBV19 and TRBJ1-5; TRBD1 might be the D (6 bases). Trimming shortened V by 6 bases and J by 4 bases, and 7 bases separated the two germline ends. Germline CDR1 and CDR2: LNHDA and SQIVND (reference sequence). The CDR3 covers 12 residues. The CDR3 reads CASSQGNQPQHF. The CDR3 bases are TGTGCCAGTAGCCAGGGGAATCAGCCCCAGCATTTT.

This clone was observed a single time. The CDR3 DNA follows: TGTGCCAGCAGTGTTCGACAGGATAATTCACCCCTCCACTTT. The encoded protein is CASSVRQDNSPLHF. The chain has TRBV25-1 and TRBJ1-6; perhaps TRBD1 as D (6 bases). Trimming took off 4 bases at V and 5 bases at J, with 9 bases between the two ends. CDR1 and CDR2 (germline): MGHDK, SYGVNS. The CDR3 extends over 14 amino acids.

The chain couples TRBV19 to TRBJ1-1; possibly TRBD1 for D (5 bases). V was clipped by 7 bases and J by 3 bases, with 12 bases between them. The CDR3 runs 13 residues. CDR1 is LNHDA, CDR2 SQIVND, per germline (reference sequence). The CDR3 sequence is CASTSGFDTEAFF. The CDR3 nucleotides are TGTGCCAGTACATCAGGGTTTGACACTGAAGCTTTCTTT.

This clone was seen a single time. This chain uses TRBV5-1 with TRBJ1-4, with no clear D. The CDR3 totals 14 residues. The ends were cut back, 7 bases at V and 8 bases at J, with 18 bases in the middle. Germline CDR1 SGHRS, CDR2 YFSETQ. The DNA of the CDR3 is TGCGCCAGCGGCGCCGGCAGCCCTAGCGAAAAACTGTTTTTT. This translates into CASGAGSPSEKLFF.

V gene TRBV2 combines with J gene TRBJ1-1; D unresolved. V lost 1 base to trimming and J lost 1 base, with 7 bases between them. Per the germline V gene, CDR1 is SNHLY and CDR2 is FYNNEI. The CDR3 contains 14 residues. Here the CDR3 DNA reads TGTGCCAGCAGTGAAGGACGGGGGAACACTGAAGCTTTCTTT. As protein: CASSEGRGNTEAFF.

The gene calls are TRBV28 and TRBJ2-2; TRBD1 aligns across 10 bases. V lost 6 bases, J lost 12 bases, and 16 bases stayed unmatched. Germline CDR1 and CDR2: MDHEN and SYDVKM. The CDR3 totals 16 residues. DNA of the CDR3: TGTGCCAGCAGCCCAGCACCCGGACAGGGGGAAGCTAAGCTGTTTTTT. It encodes CASSPAPGQGEAKLFF.

This clone was seen just once. This rearrangement joins TRBV19 to TRBJ1-1; D gene ambiguous. This CDR3 has 13 residues. V lost 1 base and J 8 bases, leaving 11 bases between the germline ends. Germline V gives CDR1 LNHDA, CDR2 SQIVND (reference sequence). CDR3 nucleotide sequence: TGTGCCAGTAGTATAGTGCGTAGCAGAGAAGCTTTCTTT. This codes for CASSIVRSREAFF.